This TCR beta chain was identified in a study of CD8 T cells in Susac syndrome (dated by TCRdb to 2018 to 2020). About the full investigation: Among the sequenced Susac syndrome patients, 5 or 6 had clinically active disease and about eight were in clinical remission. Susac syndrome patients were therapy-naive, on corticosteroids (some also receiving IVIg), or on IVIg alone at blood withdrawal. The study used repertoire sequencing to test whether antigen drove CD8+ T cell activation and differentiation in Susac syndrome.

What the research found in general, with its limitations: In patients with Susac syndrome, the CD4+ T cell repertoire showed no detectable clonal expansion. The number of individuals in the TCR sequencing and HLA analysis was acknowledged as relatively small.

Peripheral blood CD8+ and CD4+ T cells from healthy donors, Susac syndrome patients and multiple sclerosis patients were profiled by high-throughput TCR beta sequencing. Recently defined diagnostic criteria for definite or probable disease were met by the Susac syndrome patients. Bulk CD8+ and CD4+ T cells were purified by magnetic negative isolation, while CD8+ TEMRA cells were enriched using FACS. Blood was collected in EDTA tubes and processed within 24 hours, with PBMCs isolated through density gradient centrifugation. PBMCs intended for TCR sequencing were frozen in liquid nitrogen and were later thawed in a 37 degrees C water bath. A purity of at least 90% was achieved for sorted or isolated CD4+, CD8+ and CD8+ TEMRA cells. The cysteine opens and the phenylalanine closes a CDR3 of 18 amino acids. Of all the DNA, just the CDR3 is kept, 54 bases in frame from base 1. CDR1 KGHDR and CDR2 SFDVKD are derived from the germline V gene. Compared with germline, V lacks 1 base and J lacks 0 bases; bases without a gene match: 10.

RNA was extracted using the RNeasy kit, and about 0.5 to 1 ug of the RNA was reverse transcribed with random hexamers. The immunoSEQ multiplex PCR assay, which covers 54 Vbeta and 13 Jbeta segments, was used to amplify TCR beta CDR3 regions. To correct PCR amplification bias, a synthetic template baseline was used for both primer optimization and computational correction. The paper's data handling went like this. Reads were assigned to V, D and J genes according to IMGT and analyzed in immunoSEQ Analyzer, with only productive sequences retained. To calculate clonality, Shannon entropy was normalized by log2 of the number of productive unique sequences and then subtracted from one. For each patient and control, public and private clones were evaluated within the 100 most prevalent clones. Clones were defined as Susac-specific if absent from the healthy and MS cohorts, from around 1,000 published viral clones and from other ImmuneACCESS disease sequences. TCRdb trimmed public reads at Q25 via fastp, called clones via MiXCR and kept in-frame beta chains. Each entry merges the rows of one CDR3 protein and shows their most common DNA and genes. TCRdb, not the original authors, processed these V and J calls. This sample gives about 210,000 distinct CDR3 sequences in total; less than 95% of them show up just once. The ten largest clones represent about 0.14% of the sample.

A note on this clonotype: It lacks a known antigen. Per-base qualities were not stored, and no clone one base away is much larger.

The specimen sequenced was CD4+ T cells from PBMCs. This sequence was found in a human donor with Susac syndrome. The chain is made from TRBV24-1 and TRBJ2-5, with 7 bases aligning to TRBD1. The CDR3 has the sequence CATSDLGRGGDNQETQYF. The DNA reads TGTGCCACCAGTGATTTAGGAAGAGGGGGCGACAACCAAGAGACCCAGTACTTC.